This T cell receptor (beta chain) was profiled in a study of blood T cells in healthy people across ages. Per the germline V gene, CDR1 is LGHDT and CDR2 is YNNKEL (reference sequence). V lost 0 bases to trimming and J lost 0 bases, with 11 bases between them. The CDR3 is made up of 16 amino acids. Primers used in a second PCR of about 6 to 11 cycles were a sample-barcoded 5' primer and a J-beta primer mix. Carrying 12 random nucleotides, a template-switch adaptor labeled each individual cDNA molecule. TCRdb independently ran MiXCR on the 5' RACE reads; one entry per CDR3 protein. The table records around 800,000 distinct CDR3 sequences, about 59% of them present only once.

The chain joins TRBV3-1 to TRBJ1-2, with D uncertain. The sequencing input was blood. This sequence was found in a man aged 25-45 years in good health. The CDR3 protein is CASSQDLGPSNYGYTF. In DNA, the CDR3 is TGTGCCAGCAGCCAAGATCTGGGCCCCTCTAACTATGGCTACACCTTC. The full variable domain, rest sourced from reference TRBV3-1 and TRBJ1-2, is DTAVSQTPKYLVTQMGNDKSIKCEQNLGHDTMYWYKQDSKKFLKIMFSYNNKELIINETVPNRFSPKSPDKAHLNLHINSLELGDSAVYFCASSQDLGPSNYGYTFGSGTRLTVV.